The T cell receptor beta chain described here comes from a study of control samples from healthy donors and cancer patients. Repertoires were generated with immunoSEQ multiplex PCR, while TCRdb's copy carries only in-frame clones and drops some. Among some 150,000 clones, about 89% were seen once, and the ten largest hold 5.5% to 7.5%. This CDR3 comprises 14 residues. The germline V gene has CDR1 MNHEY and CDR2 SVGAGI. Trimming left V 5 bases short and J 7 bases short, with 14 bases between. This clonotype originated in a man between 18 and 29 years old in good health. This chain links TRBV6-5 with TRBJ1-4; a weak D match, TRBD1 (5 bases). Sequences were obtained from blood. CDR3 amino acids: CASSRAGYAEKLFF. The DNA for the CDR3 is TGTGCCAGCAGTAGGGCAGGGTACGCTGAAAAACTGTTTTTT.